This passage covers 13 T cell receptor beta chains from one sample sequenced in a study of blood T cell repertoires in COVID-19. Libraries were prepared by immunoSEQ multiplex PCR; TCRdb keeps only in-frame clonotypes and omits some of them. This sample yields 270,000 or so clones, of which roughly 80% are seen a single time; more than 8% belongs to the top ten. Sequencing was carried out using peripheral blood. The receptor source for this set is a woman aged 50 to 60 who had recovered from COVID-19.

The chain combines TRBV30 with TRBJ2-3; weak D call: TRBD2 (7 bases). Trimming shortened V by 4 bases and J by 2 bases, and 10 bases separated the two germline ends. Germline V gene sequence: CDR1 GTSNPN, CDR2 SVGIG (reference sequence). CDR3 length equals 13 residues. DNA for the CDR3: TGTGCCTGGACCCGGGGGGCCACAGATACGCAGTATTTT. Its protein is CAWTRGATDTQYF.

V gene TRBV2 combines with J gene TRBJ1-2; 7 bases align to TRBD1. Unmatched junction bases numbered 4, after V lost 9 bases and J lost 6 bases. Per the germline V gene, CDR1 is SNHLY and CDR2 is FYNNEI. The CDR3 runs 11 residues. This chain's CDR3 is CARTGVDGYTF. The DNA of the CDR3 is TGTGCCAGAACAGGGGTGGATGGCTACACCTTC.

This sequence joins TRBV19 and TRBJ1-5; possibly TRBD1 for D (6 bases). CDR3 length equals 14 residues. In germline, CDR1 is LNHDA, CDR2 SQIVND (reference sequence). V was clipped by 2 bases and J by 1 base, with 6 bases between them. The CDR3 sequence is CASSITGSNQPQHF. The CDR3 coding sequence is TGTGCCAGTAGTATAACAGGGAGCAATCAGCCCCAGCATTTT. The variable domain in full, with the rest retrieved from reference TRBV19 and TRBJ1-5, is DGGITQSPKYLFRKEGQNVTLSCEQNLNHDAMYWYRQDPGQGLRLIYYSQIVNDFQKGDIAEGYSVSREKKESFPLTVTSAQKNPTAFYLCASSITGSNQPQHFGDGTRLSIL.

This clone has only one observation. The chain carries TRBV11-3 and TRBJ2-2; D might be TRBD1 (6 bases). This CDR3 has 17 residues. Trimming removed 1 base at V and 3 bases at J, with 15 bases between. Germline loops: CDR1 SGHNT, CDR2 YENEEA. The CDR3 nucleotides are TGTGCCAGCAGCTTAGTCCAGGGGTTAGCCGACACCGGGGAGCTGTTTTTT. Its protein is CASSLVQGLADTGELFF.

The gene calls are TRBV27 and TRBJ2-1; 8 bases line up with TRBD2. Germline V gene sequence: CDR1 MNHEY, CDR2 SMNVEV (reference sequence). The CDR3 runs 15 residues. Trimming removed 4 bases from V and 4 bases from J; junction bases left unmatched: 6. CDR3: CASSSKRGTYNEQFF. CDR3 in DNA: TGTGCCAGCAGTTCCAAGCGGGGGACATACAATGAGCAGTTCTTC.

The chain uses TRBV29-1 and TRBJ2-7; perhaps TRBD2 as D (6 bases). The germline CDR1 and CDR2 sequences are SQVTM and ANQGSEA. The CDR3 consists of 13 residues. Trimming removed 4 bases at V and 2 bases at J, with 12 bases between. The CDR3 coding sequence is TGCAGCGTTGGCCGGGACTGGCCCTACGAGCAGTACTTC. Translation gives CSVGRDWPYEQYF.

V usage is TRBV24-1 and J usage is TRBJ2-1, with 9 bases aligning to TRBD2. Unmatched junction bases numbered 5, after V lost 3 bases and J lost 3 bases. The CDR3 is 16 residues long. Per germline, CDR1 KGHDR and CDR2 SFDVKD. CDR3 sequence reads: CATSDPTAGGYNEQFF. The CDR3 DNA reads TGTGCCACCAGTGATCCAACAGCGGGAGGCTACAATGAGCAGTTCTTC.

CDR3: CASSLVGRAGANVLTF. The CDR3 bases are TGTGCCAGCAGCTTGGTAGGCAGGGCTGGGGCCAACGTCCTGACTTTC. This chain uses TRBV5-5 with TRBJ2-6; D may be TRBD1 (5 bases). Germline values: CDR1 SGHKS, CDR2 YYEKEE (reference sequence). The V gene lost 0 bases and the J gene lost 2 bases, with 9 bases spanning the gap. The CDR3 runs to 16 residues.

The chain combines TRBV3-1 (or the pseudogene TRBV3-2) with TRBJ2-7; no reliable D call. The CDR3 sequence is 15 residues long. Germline CDR1 is LGHDT and CDR2 is YNNKEL (reference sequence). V lost 0 bases, J lost 0 bases, and 9 bases lay in between. The CDR3 loop reads CASSQDPLFSYEQYF. The CDR3 coding sequence is TGTGCCAGCAGCCAAGATCCCCTATTCTCCTACGAGCAGTACTTC.

The chain carries TRBV5-6 and TRBJ1-6; 8 bases are a match to TRBD1. V lost 3 bases and J lost 7; bases outside the gene matches: 6. This CDR3 region has 15 residues. CDR1 is SGHDT and CDR2 is YYEEEE in the germline V gene. CDR3 DNA sequence: TGTGCCAGCAGCTCCCGACAGGGGTGGAATTCACCCCTCCACTTT. This gives the protein CASSSRQGWNSPLHF.

The chain links TRBV19 to TRBJ1-6, with a tentative D call TRBD1 (5 bases). CDR1 is LNHDA and CDR2 is SQIVND in the germline V gene (reference sequence). This CDR3 has 14 residues. V gave up 8 bases and J gave up 10 bases, with 18 bases separating them. The CDR3 nucleotides read TGTGCCAGTGCCCTCGCGGGGGTACGGTCACCCCTCCACTTT. Amino acids: CASALAGVRSPLHF.

This clone was picked up a small number of times. The chain couples TRBV28 to TRBJ2-7, with 9 bases lining up with TRBD1. The germline gives CDR1 MDHEN, CDR2 SYDVKM. The CDR3 contains 13 residues. J lost 2 bases, V lost 6 bases, and 2 bases had no gene match. CDR3 coding DNA: TGTGCCAGCAGGAGACAGGGGGCCTACGAGCAGTACTTC. Encoded protein: CASRRQGAYEQYF.

This chain uses TRBV11-1 with TRBJ2-2, with a weak D call TRBD2 (6 bases). CDR1 and CDR2 from the germline V gene are SGHAT and FQDESV (reference sequence). V was pared by 8 bases and J by 4 bases, with 11 bases between. CDR3 length equals 13 residues. The CDR3 loop reads CASRRAGTGELFF. The CDR3 DNA follows: TGTGCCAGCCGGAGGGCTGGCACCGGGGAGCTGTTTTTT.